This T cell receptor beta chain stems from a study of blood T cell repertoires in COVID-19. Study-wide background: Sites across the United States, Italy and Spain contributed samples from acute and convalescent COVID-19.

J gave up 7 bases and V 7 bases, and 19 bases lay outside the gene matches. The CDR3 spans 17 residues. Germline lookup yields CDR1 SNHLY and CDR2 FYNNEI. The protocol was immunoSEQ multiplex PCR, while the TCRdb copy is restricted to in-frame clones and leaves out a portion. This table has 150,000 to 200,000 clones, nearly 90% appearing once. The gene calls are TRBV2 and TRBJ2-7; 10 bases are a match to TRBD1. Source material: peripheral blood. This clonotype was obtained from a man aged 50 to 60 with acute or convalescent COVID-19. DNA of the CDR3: TGTGCCAGCACCCCACCCGACGACAGGGGGCTTTCGGAGGAGCAGTACTTC. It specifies CASTPPDDRGLSEEQYF.